This T cell receptor beta chain derives from a study of post-analysis software for immune sequencing data. About the study: The disease courses covered relapsing-remitting, secondary progressive and progressive-relapsing multiple sclerosis.

On this clonotype itself: No antigen is known for it. This clone may be a read error of a much larger clone one base away.

This CDR3 is 19 amino acids long. The germline V gene encodes CDR1 SGHRS and CDR2 YFSETQ. Findings and caveats of the study: Controls showed lower frequencies than patients for a few TRBV segments, and TRBV5-6, TRBV5-1 and TRBV20-1 were among these. Under F measure analysis, samples from one preparation batch co-clustered strongly. Normalized Chao1 diversity was significantly reduced in patients versus controls.

The TCR beta cDNA libraries carried unique molecular identifiers. One entry per CDR3 protein, called by TCRdb with MiXCR from the PCR reads. The repertoire has hundreds of thousands of distinct CDR3 sequences, 36% of them found once; the top ten carry more than 4%. The specimen sequenced was blood. The V gene is TRBV5-1, the J gene TRBJ1-2, with D possibly matching TRBD1 (5 bases). The receptor was derived from a girl aged 5-17 years with multiple sclerosis. The CDR3: CANSLELGVGALEQYGYTF. CDR3 bases: TGCGCCAACAGCTTGGAATTGGGGGTAGGTGCCCTGGAGCAATATGGCTACACCTTC.